A selection of T cell receptor beta chains follows, all from one sample in a study of blood T cell repertoires in COVID-19. Clones were read by immunoSEQ multiplex PCR, and TCRdb kept only the in-frame ones, dropping some. The repertoire holds 120,000 or so clones, with 87% as singletons. What was sequenced was peripheral blood. Receptors originate from a woman between 50 and 59 years old with acute or convalescent COVID-19. Both conserved end residues are part of each CDR3. Each record gives: clone size, J gene, D gene, V gene, CDR3 protein, CDR3 DNA. The D gene is left open where the match is weak. Size is omitted from some rows. Given values are once, few, many or a class for expanded clones.

clone_size: .
j_call: TRBJ1-4
d_call: .
v_call: TRBV30
cdr3_aa: CAWRPGQRAFLGKLFF
cdr3_nt: TGTGCCTGGAGACCGGGACAAAGGGCGTTTCTGGGAAAACTGTTTTTT

clone_size: .
j_call: TRBJ1-2
d_call: TRBD1
v_call: TRBV6-5
cdr3_aa: CASSSGTGEGYTF
cdr3_nt: TGTGCCAGCAGTTCCGGGACAGGGGAAGGCTACACCTTC

clone_size: .
j_call: TRBJ2-2
d_call: .
v_call: TRBV2
cdr3_aa: CASSEDTNTGELFF
cdr3_nt: TGTGCCAGCAGTGAAGATACGAACACCGGGGAGCTGTTTTTT

clone_size: .
j_call: TRBJ2-2
d_call: .
v_call: TRBV30
cdr3_aa: CAWSAWPITGELFF
cdr3_nt: TGTGCCTGGAGTGCTTGGCCCATTACCGGGGAGCTGTTTTTT

clone_size: .
j_call: TRBJ2-2
d_call: .
v_call: TRBV2
cdr3_aa: CASSEQNTGELFF
cdr3_nt: TGTGCCAGCAGTGAACAGAACACCGGGGAGCTGTTTTTT

clone_size: .
j_call: TRBJ1-4
d_call: .
v_call: TRBV6-5
cdr3_aa: CASSRDIEKLFF
cdr3_nt: TGTGCCAGCAGCCGGGATATTGAAAAACTGTTTTTT

clone_size: .
j_call: TRBJ2-1
d_call: TRBD2
v_call: TRBV30
cdr3_aa: CAWRKLAGGYNEQFF
cdr3_nt: TGTGCCTGGAGAAAGCTAGCGGGAGGGTACAATGAGCAGTTCTTC

clone_size: .
j_call: TRBJ2-2
d_call: .
v_call: TRBV19
cdr3_aa: CASSIFAGELFF
cdr3_nt: TGTGCCAGTAGTATTTTCGCCGGGGAGCTGTTTTTT

clone_size: .
j_call: TRBJ2-5
d_call: TRBD2
v_call: TRBV7-2
cdr3_aa: CASRNSGRAEETQYF
cdr3_nt: TGTGCCAGCAGGAACAGCGGGAGGGCCGAAGAGACCCAGTACTTC

clone_size: once
j_call: TRBJ2-1
d_call: TRBD2
v_call: TRBV7-9
cdr3_aa: CASSRGREENEQFF
cdr3_nt: TGTGCCAGCAGCCGGGGACGGGAGGAGAATGAGCAGTTCTTC

clone_size: once
j_call: TRBJ1-6
d_call: .
v_call: TRBV4-1
cdr3_aa: CASSHPGGGDSPLHF
cdr3_nt: TGCGCCAGCAGCCACCCGGGAGGGGGGGATTCACCCCTCCACTTT

clone_size: .
j_call: TRBJ2-7
d_call: TRBD2
v_call: TRBV18
cdr3_aa: CASSAGVNNEQYF
cdr3_nt: TGTGCCAGCTCAGCGGGGGTTAATAACGAGCAGTACTTC

clone_size: .
j_call: TRBJ1-1
d_call: .
v_call: TRBV9
cdr3_aa: CASSATGYTEAFF
cdr3_nt: TGTGCCAGCAGCGCCACAGGCTACACTGAAGCTTTCTTT

clone_size: .
j_call: TRBJ2-7
d_call: .
v_call: TRBV7-9
cdr3_aa: CASSLDGFRGLSYEQYF
cdr3_nt: TGTGCCAGCAGCTTAGACGGTTTCAGGGGCCTCTCCTACGAGCAGTACTTC

clone_size: .
j_call: TRBJ1-2
d_call: .
v_call: TRBV4-3
cdr3_aa: CASSQDRGGWRYGYTF
cdr3_nt: TGCGCCAGCAGCCAAGATCGGGGGGGCTGGAGGTATGGCTACACCTTC

clone_size: .
j_call: TRBJ2-7
d_call: .
v_call: TRBV6-5
cdr3_aa: CASSAVRGYEQYF
cdr3_nt: TGTGCCAGCAGCGCGGTCAGGGGTTACGAGCAGTACTTC

clone_size: once
j_call: TRBJ1-5
d_call: .
v_call: TRBV2
cdr3_aa: CASSSGERSNQPQHF
cdr3_nt: TGTGCCAGCAGTTCAGGGGAAAGGAGCAATCAGCCCCAGCATTTT

clone_size: .
j_call: TRBJ2-5
d_call: TRBD2
v_call: TRBV9
cdr3_aa: CASSPLGERGAETQYF
cdr3_nt: TGTGCCAGCAGCCCCCTAGGGGAGCGGGGGGCAGAGACCCAGTACTTC

clone_size: .
j_call: TRBJ2-7
d_call: .
v_call: TRBV6-5
cdr3_aa: CASSYRGNSYEQYF
cdr3_nt: TGTGCCAGCAGTTATAGGGGGAATTCCTACGAGCAGTACTTC

clone_size: .
j_call: TRBJ2-4
d_call: .
v_call: TRBV6-2/TRBV6-3
cdr3_aa: CASSYSGQSNIQYF
cdr3_nt: TGTGCCAGCAGTTACAGCGGACAGTCAAACATTCAATACTTC

clone_size: few
j_call: TRBJ1-3
d_call: .
v_call: TRBV5-8
cdr3_aa: CASSSDRYSGNTIYF
cdr3_nt: TGTGCCAGCAGCTCGGACAGATACTCTGGAAACACCATATATTTT

clone_size: .
j_call: TRBJ2-2
d_call: .
v_call: TRBV7-9
cdr3_aa: CASSSQGTGELFF
cdr3_nt: TGTGCCAGCAGCTCCCAGGGTACCGGGGAGCTGTTTTTT

clone_size: .
j_call: TRBJ1-2
d_call: .
v_call: TRBV5-1
cdr3_aa: CASSSSVIYGYTF
cdr3_nt: TGCGCCAGCAGCTCATCAGTGATCTATGGCTACACCTTC

clone_size: .
j_call: TRBJ2-1
d_call: .
v_call: TRBV2
cdr3_aa: CASGVRVVSYNEQFF
cdr3_nt: TGTGCCAGCGGGGTCAGGGTCGTGTCCTACAATGAGCAGTTCTTC

clone_size: .
j_call: TRBJ1-5
d_call: .
v_call: TRBV12-3/TRBV12-4
cdr3_aa: CASSYSGNQPQHF
cdr3_nt: TGTGCCAGCAGTTATTCGGGGAATCAGCCCCAGCATTTT

clone_size: .
j_call: TRBJ1-5
d_call: .
v_call: TRBV15
cdr3_aa: CATKRDTNQPQHF
cdr3_nt: TGTGCCACCAAGAGGGATACCAATCAGCCCCAGCATTTT

clone_size: .
j_call: TRBJ1-2
d_call: TRBD1
v_call: TRBV7-2
cdr3_aa: CASSTRDSRYGYTF
cdr3_nt: TGTGCCAGCAGCACCCGGGACAGCCGCTATGGCTACACCTTC

clone_size: once
j_call: TRBJ2-2
d_call: TRBD2
v_call: TRBV6-5
cdr3_aa: CASTPGRVETGELFF
cdr3_nt: TGTGCCAGCACCCCGGGGAGGGTTGAGACCGGGGAGCTGTTTTTT

clone_size: .
j_call: TRBJ2-1
d_call: TRBD1
v_call: TRBV9
cdr3_aa: CASSVKDRVNNEQFF
cdr3_nt: TGTGCCAGCAGCGTAAAGGACAGGGTAAACAATGAGCAGTTCTTC

clone_size: .
j_call: TRBJ1-1
d_call: TRBD1
v_call: TRBV6-5
cdr3_aa: CASSRTTGVAEAFF
cdr3_nt: TGTGCCAGCAGTAGGACGACAGGGGTTGCTGAAGCTTTCTTT

clone_size: .
j_call: TRBJ1-2
d_call: .
v_call: TRBV19
cdr3_aa: CASAEVLGYGYTF
cdr3_nt: TGTGCCAGCGCCGAGGTCCTCGGCTATGGCTACACCTTC

clone_size: .
j_call: TRBJ2-3
d_call: .
v_call: TRBV4-3
cdr3_aa: CASSQDQKRGTQYF
cdr3_nt: TGCGCCAGCAGCCAAGATCAAAAGCGAGGCACGCAGTATTTT

clone_size: .
j_call: TRBJ1-3
d_call: TRBD1
v_call: TRBV11-3
cdr3_aa: CASSTRTGVGNTIYF
cdr3_nt: TGTGCCAGCAGCACCCGGACAGGGGTGGGAAACACCATATATTTT

clone_size: .
j_call: TRBJ1-1
d_call: TRBD1
v_call: TRBV12-3/TRBV12-4
cdr3_aa: CASMGQLNTEAFF
cdr3_nt: TGTGCCAGTATGGGACAGTTAAACACTGAAGCTTTCTTT

clone_size: .
j_call: TRBJ2-5
d_call: TRBD2
v_call: TRBV7-9
cdr3_aa: CASSLLTSGAETQYF
cdr3_nt: TGTGCCAGCAGCTTACTTACTAGCGGGGCGGAGACCCAGTACTTC

clone_size: .
j_call: TRBJ1-5
d_call: .
v_call: TRBV7-2
cdr3_aa: CASSLGQGQPQHF
cdr3_nt: TGTGCCAGCAGCTTAGGTCAGGGTCAGCCCCAGCATTTT

clone_size: once
j_call: TRBJ1-1
d_call: TRBD1
v_call: TRBV12-5
cdr3_aa: CASGPGQGGYTEAFF
cdr3_nt: TGTGCTAGTGGTCCGGGACAGGGTGGGTACACTGAAGCTTTCTTT

clone_size: .
j_call: TRBJ1-3
d_call: TRBD1
v_call: TRBV18
cdr3_aa: CASSPTQGPSGNTIYF
cdr3_nt: TGTGCCAGCTCACCAACACAGGGGCCATCCGGAAACACCATATATTTT

clone_size: .
j_call: TRBJ1-5
d_call: .
v_call: TRBV5-6
cdr3_aa: CASSFGAGNEPQHF
cdr3_nt: TGTGCCAGCAGCTTCGGGGCGGGGAACGAGCCCCAGCATTTT

clone_size: once
j_call: TRBJ2-3
d_call: TRBD1
v_call: TRBV30
cdr3_aa: CAWSVAGGIDTQYF
cdr3_nt: TGTGCCTGGAGTGTGGCAGGGGGCATAGATACGCAGTATTTT

clone_size: .
j_call: TRBJ1-1
d_call: .
v_call: TRBV6-6
cdr3_aa: CASSYGHPNTEAFF
cdr3_nt: TGTGCCAGCAGTTACGGACACCCGAACACTGAAGCTTTCTTT

clone_size: once
j_call: TRBJ2-6
d_call: TRBD1
v_call: TRBV12-5
cdr3_aa: CASAYPPGQGAYGANVLTF
cdr3_nt: TGTGCTAGTGCCTACCCCCCCGGACAGGGGGCATATGGGGCCAACGTCCTGACTTTC

clone_size: .
j_call: TRBJ2-7
d_call: TRBD2
v_call: TRBV11-2
cdr3_aa: CASSSGLAGGPGGSEQYF
cdr3_nt: TGTGCCAGCAGCTCGGGACTAGCGGGAGGGCCAGGTGGTAGCGAGCAGTACTTC

clone_size: .
j_call: TRBJ1-2
d_call: TRBD1
v_call: TRBV11-3
cdr3_aa: CASSLHRDSGYTF
cdr3_nt: TGTGCCAGCAGCTTACACCGGGACAGTGGCTACACCTTC